This TCR beta chain was recovered during a study of T cells in localized non-small cell lung cancer (dated by TCRdb to 2018 to 2021). The study in broad terms: The study analyzed T cell repertoires of around 250 early-stage NSCLC patients, comparing tumors and uninvolved tumor-adjacent lungs. All 240 or so NSCLC patients in the cohort were treatment-naive and had localized lung tumors that were resected. The mean age of the NSCLC patients was less than 70 years, with 120 to 150 men and 107 women. The full study reports these points: A median of roughly 56 of the top 100 tumor clones were detected in paired uninvolved adjacent lung, and approximately 28 of these tumor clones were also found among the top 100 clones of the paired uninvolved adjacent lung. Uninvolved tumor-adjacent lung showed the highest T cell clonality, higher than tumor, which suggests more focused antigenic responses in the uninvolved tumor-adjacent lung. Longer overall survival was associated with higher blood T cell density, whereas shorter survival was associated with higher adjacent-lung clonality. Since the design was exploratory, TCR variables were selected using unadjusted p-values with no false-discovery rate correction. Multi-region tumor sequencing was not performed, so intratumor heterogeneity could not be excluded.

In this sample, this clone turned up a few times. It has no known antigen specificity. Base qualities were left out, and no much larger clone turns up one base away. At diagnosis, tumor, uninvolved tumor-adjacent lung and peripheral blood were collected and then preserved as a mix of FFPE and fresh-frozen material. The immunoSEQ Assay was used to sequence TCR beta CDR3 regions from DNA. Per the original workflow: T cell density was computed as TCR beta template counts normalized to usable DNA estimated by amplifying housekeeping genes. The preseqR package was used to estimate richness by extrapolating to 400,000 templates for PBMC samples and to 120,000 templates for tissue samples. Clonality was taken to be one minus Pielou's evenness. Differential abundance testing on productive amino-acid clonotypes, with a minimum total count of 5 and an alpha of 0.1, was used to identify tissue-enriched TCRs. The Jaccard Index and the Morisita Overlap Index were used to quantify repertoire overlap between compartments. GLIPH clustered TCR beta CDR3s with public tetramer-defined viral CDR3s; viral motifs required at least three viral sequences plus V-gene enrichment. TCRdb mirrors the immuneACCESS table, restricted to in-frame sequences. Some clones are absent from its copies; in checked studies, under half trace to an unresolved V gene, and the reason for the others is unknown. V, J and clone size are taken as reported in that table, and D and trimming were inferred from the DNA itself. This sample comprises 2,000 or so clones, around 21% of them detected only once. The top ten constitute roughly 15% of the sample.

According to the germline V gene, CDR1 reads SGDLS and CDR2 reads YYNGEE. Trimming at the junction amounts to 4 bases on V and 7 bases on J, and the germline ends lie 12 bases apart. The CDR3, from cysteine to phenylalanine, totals 13 residues. Only the CDR3 region is kept as DNA, spanning 39 bases read in frame from base 1. The material sequenced was lung tumor tissue, taken before any cancer treatment. The rearranged segments are TRBV9 and TRBJ1-5, with no reliable assignment of the D segment. This TCR came from a male donor aged 60 or older with stage I lung adenocarcinoma. Here the CDR3 is given as CASSFREGQPQHF. DNA sequence: TGTGCCAGCAGCTTTCGGGAAGGGCAGCCCCAGCATTTT.